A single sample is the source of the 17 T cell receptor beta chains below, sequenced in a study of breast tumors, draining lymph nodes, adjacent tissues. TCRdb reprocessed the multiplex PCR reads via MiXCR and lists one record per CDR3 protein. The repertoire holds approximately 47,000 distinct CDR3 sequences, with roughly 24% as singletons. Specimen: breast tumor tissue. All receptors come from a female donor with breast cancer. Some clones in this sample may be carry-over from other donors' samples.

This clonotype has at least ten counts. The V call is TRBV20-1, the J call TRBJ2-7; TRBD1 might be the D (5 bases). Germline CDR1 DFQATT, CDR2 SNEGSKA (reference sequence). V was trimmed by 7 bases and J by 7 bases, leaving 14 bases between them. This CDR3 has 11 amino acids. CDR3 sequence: CSGTRTAEQYF. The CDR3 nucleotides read TGCAGTGGGACAAGGACGGCTGAGCAGTACTTC.

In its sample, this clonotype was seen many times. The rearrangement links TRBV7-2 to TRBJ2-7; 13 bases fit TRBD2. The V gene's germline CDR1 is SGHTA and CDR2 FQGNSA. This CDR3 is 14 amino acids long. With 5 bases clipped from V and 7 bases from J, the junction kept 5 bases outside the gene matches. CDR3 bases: TGTGCCAGCAGCCCAGGACTAGCGGGAGTTGAGCAGTACTTC. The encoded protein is CASSPGLAGVEQYF.

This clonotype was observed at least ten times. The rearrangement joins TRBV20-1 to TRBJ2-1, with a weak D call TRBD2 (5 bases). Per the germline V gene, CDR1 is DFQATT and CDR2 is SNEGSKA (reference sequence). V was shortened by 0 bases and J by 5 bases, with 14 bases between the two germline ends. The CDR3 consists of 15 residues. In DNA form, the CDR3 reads TGCAGTGCTAGAGATTCTAGCCTCCCTAACAATGAGCAGTTCTTC. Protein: CSARDSSLPNNEQFF.

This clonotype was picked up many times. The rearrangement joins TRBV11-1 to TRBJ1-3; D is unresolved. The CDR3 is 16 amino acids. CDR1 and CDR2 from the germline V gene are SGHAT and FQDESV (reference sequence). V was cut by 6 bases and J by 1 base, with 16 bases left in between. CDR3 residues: CASRPGGSSSGNTIYF. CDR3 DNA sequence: TGTGCCAGCAGACCGGGAGGGTCTTCGTCTGGAAACACCATATATTTT. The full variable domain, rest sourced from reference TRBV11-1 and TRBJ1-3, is EAEVAQSPRYKITEKSQAVAFWCDPISGHATLYWYRQILGQGPELLVQFQDESVVDDSQLPKDRFSAERLKGVDSTLKIQPAELGDSAMYLCASRPGGSSSGNTIYFGEGSWLTVV.

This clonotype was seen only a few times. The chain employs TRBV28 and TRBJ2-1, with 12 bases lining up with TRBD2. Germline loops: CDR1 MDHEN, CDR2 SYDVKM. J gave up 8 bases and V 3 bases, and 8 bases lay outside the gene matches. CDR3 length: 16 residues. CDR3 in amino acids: CASSLRTSGIIYEQFF. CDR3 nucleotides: TGTGCCAGCAGTTTGAGGACTAGCGGGATTATCTATGAGCAGTTCTTC.

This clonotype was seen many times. The CDR3, as DNA: TGTGCCAGCAGCTTCAGGGGAGGGACGGCGAACACCGGGGAGCTGTTTTTT. This translates into CASSFRGGTANTGELFF. The V gene is TRBV7-9, the J gene TRBJ2-2, with D possibly being TRBD2 (7 bases). Germline V gene data show CDR1 as SEHNR and CDR2 as FQNEAQ (reference sequence). The V end lost 3 bases, the J end lost 0 bases, and 14 bases lay between the germline ends. This CDR3 region has 17 residues.

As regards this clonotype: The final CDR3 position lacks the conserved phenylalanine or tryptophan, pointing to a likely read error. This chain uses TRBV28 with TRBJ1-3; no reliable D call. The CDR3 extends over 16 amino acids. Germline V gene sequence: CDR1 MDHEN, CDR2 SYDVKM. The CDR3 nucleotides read TGTGCCGGCAGTTTCCTCGGGCTTCACTCTGGAAACACCATATATCTT. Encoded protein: CAGSFLGLHSGNTIYL.

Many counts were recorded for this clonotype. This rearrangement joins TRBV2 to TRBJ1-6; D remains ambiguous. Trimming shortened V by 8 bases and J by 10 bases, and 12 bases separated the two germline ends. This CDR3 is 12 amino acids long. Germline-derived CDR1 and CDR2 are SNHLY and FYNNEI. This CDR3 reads CASHTGPSPLHF. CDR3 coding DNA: TGTGCCAGCCACACCGGACCCTCACCCCTCCACTTT. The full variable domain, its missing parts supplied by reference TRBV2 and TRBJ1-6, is EPEVTQTPSHQVTQMGQEVILRCVPISNHLYFYWYRQILGQKVEFLVSFYNNEISEKSEIFDDQFSVERPDGSNFTLKIRSTKLEDSAMYFCASHTGPSPLHFGNGTRLTVT.

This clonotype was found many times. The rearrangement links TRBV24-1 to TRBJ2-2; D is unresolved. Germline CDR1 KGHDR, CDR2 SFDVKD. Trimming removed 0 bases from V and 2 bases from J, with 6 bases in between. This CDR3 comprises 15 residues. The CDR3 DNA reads TGTGCCACCAGTGATTTGGTGGATAACACCGGGGAGCTGTTTTTT. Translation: CATSDLVDNTGELFF.

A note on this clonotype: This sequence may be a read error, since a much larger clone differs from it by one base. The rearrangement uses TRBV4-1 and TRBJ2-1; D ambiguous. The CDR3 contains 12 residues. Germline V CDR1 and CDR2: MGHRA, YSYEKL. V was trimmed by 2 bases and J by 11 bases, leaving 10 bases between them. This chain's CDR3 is CASSQIDSQQFF. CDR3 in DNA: TGCGCCAGCAGCCAAATAGACTCCCAGCAGTTCTTC.

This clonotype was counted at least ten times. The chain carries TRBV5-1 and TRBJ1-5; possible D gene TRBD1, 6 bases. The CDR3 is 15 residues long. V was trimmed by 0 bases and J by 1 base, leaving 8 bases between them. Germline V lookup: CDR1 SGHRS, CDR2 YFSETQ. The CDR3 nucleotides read TGCGCCAGCAGCTTGGCGGGGGGCAGCAATCAGCCCCAGCATTTT. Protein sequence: CASSLAGGSNQPQHF.

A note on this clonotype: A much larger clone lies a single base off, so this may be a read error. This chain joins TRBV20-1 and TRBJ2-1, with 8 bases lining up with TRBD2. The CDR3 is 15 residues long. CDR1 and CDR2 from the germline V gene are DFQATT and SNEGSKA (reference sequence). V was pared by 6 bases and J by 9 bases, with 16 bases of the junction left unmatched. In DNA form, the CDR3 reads TGCAGTGCCCCCCGGGGGGGGAACCGTTGGTGTGAGCAGTTCTTC. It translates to CSAPRGGNRWCEQFF.

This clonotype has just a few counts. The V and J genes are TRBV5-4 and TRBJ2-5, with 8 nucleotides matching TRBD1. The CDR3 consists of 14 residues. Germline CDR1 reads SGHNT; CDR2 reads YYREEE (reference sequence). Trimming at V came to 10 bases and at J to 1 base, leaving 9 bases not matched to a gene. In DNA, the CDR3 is TGTGCCTGCGGACAGGGCGACCTCCAAGAGACCCAGTACTTC. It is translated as CACGQGDLQETQYF.

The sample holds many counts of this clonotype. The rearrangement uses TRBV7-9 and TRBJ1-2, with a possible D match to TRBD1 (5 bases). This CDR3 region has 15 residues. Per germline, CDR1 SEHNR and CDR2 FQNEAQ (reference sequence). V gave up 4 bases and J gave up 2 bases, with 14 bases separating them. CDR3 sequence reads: CASSSPGAGNYGYTF. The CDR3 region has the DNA TGTGCCAGCAGCTCCCCCGGGGCTGGGAACTATGGCTACACCTTC.

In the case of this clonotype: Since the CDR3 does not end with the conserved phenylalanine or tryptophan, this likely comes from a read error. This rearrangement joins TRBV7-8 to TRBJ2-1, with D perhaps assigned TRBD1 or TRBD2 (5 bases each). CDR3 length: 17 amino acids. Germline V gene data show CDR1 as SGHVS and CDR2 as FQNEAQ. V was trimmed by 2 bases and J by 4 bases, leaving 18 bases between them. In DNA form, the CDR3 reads TGTGCCAGCAGCTTATCCGGGGCCTGGAATAGTTACAATGAGCAGTTCCTC. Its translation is CASSLSGAWNSYNEQFL.

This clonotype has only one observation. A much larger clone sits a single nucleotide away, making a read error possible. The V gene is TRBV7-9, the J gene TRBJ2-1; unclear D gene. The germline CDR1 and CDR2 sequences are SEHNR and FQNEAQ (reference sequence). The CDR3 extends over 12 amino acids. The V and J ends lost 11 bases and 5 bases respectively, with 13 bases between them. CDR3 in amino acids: CAYPPGHNEQFF. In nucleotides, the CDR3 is TGTGCCTACCCCCCTGGGCACAATGAGCAGTTCTTC.

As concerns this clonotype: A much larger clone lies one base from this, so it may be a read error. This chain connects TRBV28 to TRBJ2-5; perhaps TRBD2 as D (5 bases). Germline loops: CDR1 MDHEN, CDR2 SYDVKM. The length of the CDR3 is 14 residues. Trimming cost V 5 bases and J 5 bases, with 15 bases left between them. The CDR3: CASSPLALGETQYF. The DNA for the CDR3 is TGTGCCAGCAGTCCTCTTGCACTAGGGGAGACCCAGTACTTC.